This T cell receptor (beta chain) was sequenced for a study of cytomegalovirus exposure and HLA in healthy donors. Study information: Approximately 85 million unique TCRs from HLA-typed donors were held in an early release of data. Study-wide points: Later analysis identified a missense DCLRE1C variant that was linked to TCR beta V- and J-gene trimming.

For this clone: Its matching antigen is unknown.

The CDR3 totals 13 residues. Trimming cost V 4 bases and J 5 bases; bases outside gene matches: 4. Germline V CDR1 and CDR2: GTSNPN, SVGIG (reference sequence). 60 Vbeta and 13 Jbeta primers were used in PCR. The protocol was immunoSEQ multiplex PCR, while the TCRdb copy is restricted to in-frame clones and leaves out a portion. Here the sample spans tens of thousands of clones, 75% being singletons. The genes are TRBV30 and TRBJ1-5, with 8 bases lining up with TRBD1. Sample: PBMCs. The receptor was derived from a middle-aged woman in good health and CMV-seropositive. The CDR3 bases are TGTGCCTGGACCCCACAGGGGGATCAGCCCCAGCATTTT. Translation: CAWTPQGDQPQHF. Based on the CDR3 plus reference TRBV30 and TRBJ1-5, the full variable domain is SQTIHQWPATLVQPVGSPLSLECTVEGTSNPNLYWYRQAAGRGLQLLFYSVGIGQISSEVPQNLSASRPQDRQFILSSKKLLLSDSGFYLCAWTPQGDQPQHFGDGTRLSIL.